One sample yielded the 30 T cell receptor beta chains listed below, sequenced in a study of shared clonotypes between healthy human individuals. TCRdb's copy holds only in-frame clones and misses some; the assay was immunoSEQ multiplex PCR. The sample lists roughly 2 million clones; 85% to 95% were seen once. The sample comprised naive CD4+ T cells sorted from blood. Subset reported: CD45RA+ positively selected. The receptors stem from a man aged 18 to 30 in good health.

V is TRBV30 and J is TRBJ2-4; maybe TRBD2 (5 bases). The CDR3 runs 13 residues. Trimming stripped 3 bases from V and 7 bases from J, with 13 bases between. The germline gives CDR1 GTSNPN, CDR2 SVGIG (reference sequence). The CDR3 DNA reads TGTGCCTGGAGCGAGGGCGGGTTGAACATTCAGTACTTC. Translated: CAWSEGGLNIQYF.

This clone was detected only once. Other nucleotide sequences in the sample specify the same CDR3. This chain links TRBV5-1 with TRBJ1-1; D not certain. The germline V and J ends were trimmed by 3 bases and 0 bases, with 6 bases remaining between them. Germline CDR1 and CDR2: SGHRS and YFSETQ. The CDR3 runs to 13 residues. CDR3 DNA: TGCGCCAGCAGCTCCCTAATGAACACTGAAGCTTTCTTT. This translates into CASSSLMNTEAFF.

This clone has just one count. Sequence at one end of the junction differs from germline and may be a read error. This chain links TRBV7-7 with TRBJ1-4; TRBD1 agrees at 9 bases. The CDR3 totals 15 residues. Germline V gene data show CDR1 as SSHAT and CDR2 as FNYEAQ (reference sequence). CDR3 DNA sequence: TGTGCTAGCAGCCAGGACAGGGGTTGGAGTGAAAAACTGTTTTTT. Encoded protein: CASSQDRGWSEKLFF.

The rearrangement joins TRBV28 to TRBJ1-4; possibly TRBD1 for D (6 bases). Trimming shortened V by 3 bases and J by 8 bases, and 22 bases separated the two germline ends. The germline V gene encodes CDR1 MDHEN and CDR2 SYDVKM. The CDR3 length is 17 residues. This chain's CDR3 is CASSLYPSRGAEEKLFF. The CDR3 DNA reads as TGTGCCAGCAGTTTGTACCCGTCGAGGGGGGCGGAGGAAAAACTGTTTTTT.

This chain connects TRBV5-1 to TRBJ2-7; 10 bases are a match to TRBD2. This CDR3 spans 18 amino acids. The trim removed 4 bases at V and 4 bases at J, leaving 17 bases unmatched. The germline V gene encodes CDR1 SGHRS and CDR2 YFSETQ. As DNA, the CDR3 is TGCGCCAGCAGCCGCACGGATAAGCGGGAGGGGCGTGGGTACGAGCAGTACTTC. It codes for CASSRTDKREGRGYEQYF.

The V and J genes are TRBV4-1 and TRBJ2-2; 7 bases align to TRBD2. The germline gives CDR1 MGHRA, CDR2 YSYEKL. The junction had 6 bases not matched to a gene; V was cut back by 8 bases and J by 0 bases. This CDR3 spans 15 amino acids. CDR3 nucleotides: TGCGCCAGCTCTGGTGGGAGGGCGAACACCGGGGAGCTGTTTTTT. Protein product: CASSGGRANTGELFF.

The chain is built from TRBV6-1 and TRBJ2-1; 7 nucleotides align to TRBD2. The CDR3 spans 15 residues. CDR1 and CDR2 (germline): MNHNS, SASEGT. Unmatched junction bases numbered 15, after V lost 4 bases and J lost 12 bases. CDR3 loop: CASSAPSGANWGQFF. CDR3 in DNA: TGTGCCAGCAGTGCCCCAAGCGGGGCTAACTGGGGGCAGTTCTTC.

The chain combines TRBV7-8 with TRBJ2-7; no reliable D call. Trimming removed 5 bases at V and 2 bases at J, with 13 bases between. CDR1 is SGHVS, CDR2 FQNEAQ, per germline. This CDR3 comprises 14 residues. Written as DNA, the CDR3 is TGTGCCAGCAGCCGAGATGAGAAGGCCTACGAGCAGTACTTC. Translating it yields CASSRDEKAYEQYF.

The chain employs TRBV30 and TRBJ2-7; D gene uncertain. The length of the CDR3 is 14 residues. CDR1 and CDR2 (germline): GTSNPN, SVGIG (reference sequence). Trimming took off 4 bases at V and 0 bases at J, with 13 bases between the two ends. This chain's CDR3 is CAWNTKVLSYEQYF. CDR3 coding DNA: TGTGCCTGGAATACTAAGGTTCTCTCCTACGAGCAGTACTTC. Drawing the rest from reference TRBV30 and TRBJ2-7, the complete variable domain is SQTIHQWPATLVQPVGSPLSLECTVEGTSNPNLYWYRQAAGRGLQLLFYSVGIGQISSEVPQNLSASRPQDRQFILSSKKLLLSDSGFYLCAWNTKVLSYEQYFGPGTRLTVT.

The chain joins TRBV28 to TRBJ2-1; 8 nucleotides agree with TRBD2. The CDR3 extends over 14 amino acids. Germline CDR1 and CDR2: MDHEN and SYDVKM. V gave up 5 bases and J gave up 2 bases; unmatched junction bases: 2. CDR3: CASSIAGTYNEQFF. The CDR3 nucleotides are TGTGCCAGCAGTATAGCGGGGACCTACAATGAGCAGTTCTTC.

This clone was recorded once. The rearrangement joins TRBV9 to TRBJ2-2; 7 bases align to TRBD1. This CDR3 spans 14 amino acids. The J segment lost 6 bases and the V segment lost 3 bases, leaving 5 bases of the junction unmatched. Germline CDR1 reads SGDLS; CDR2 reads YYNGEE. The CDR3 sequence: CASSGKTGPGELFF. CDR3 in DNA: TGTGCCAGCAGCGGGAAGACAGGGCCCGGGGAGCTGTTTTTT.

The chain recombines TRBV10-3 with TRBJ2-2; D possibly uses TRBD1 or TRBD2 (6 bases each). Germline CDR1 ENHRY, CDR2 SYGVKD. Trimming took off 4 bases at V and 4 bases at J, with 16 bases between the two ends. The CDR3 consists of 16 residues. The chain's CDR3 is CAISGGALGATGELFF. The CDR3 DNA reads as TGTGCCATCAGTGGGGGGGCACTTGGAGCCACCGGGGAGCTGTTTTTT.

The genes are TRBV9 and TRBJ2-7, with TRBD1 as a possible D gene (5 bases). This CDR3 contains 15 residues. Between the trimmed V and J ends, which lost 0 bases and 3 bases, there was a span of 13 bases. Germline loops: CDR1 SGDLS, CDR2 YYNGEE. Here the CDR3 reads CASSVGDRGYYEQYF. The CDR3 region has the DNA TGTGCCAGCAGCGTAGGAGATAGGGGTTACTACGAGCAGTACTTC.

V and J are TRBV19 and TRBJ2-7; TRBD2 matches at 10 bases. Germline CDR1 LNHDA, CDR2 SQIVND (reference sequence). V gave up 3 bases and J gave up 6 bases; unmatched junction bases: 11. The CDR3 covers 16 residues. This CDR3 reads CASSMESGRAVGEQYF. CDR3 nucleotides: TGTGCCAGTAGTATGGAAAGCGGGAGGGCGGTCGGCGAGCAGTACTTC.

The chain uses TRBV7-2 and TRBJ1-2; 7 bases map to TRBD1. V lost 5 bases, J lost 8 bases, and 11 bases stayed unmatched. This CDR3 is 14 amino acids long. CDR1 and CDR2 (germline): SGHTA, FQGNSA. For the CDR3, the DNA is TGTGCCAGCAGCATGTACGACAGGGTTAAGGGCTACACCTTC. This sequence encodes CASSMYDRVKGYTF.

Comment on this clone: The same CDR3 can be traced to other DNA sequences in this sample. CDR3 sequence reads: CASSPDDNQPQHF. The CDR3 nucleotides read TGTGCCAGCTCACCGGACGACAATCAGCCCCAGCATTTT. The gene calls are TRBV18 and TRBJ1-5; D unresolved. The CDR3 totals 13 residues. In germline, CDR1 is KGHSH, CDR2 LQKENI. Trimming left V 3 bases short and J 3 bases short, with 6 bases between.

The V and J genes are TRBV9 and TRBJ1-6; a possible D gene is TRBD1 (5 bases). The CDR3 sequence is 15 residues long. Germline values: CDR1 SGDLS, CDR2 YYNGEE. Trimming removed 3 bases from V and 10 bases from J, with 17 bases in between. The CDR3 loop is CASSATSWGRSPLHF. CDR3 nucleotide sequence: TGTGCCAGCAGCGCGACGTCGTGGGGACGGTCACCCCTCCACTTT.

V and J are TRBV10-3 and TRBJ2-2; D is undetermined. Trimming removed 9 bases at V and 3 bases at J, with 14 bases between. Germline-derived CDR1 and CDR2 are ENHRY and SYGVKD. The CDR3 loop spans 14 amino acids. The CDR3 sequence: CAIRPARDTGELFF. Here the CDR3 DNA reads TGTGCCATTAGACCAGCAAGGGACACCGGGGAGCTGTTTTTT.

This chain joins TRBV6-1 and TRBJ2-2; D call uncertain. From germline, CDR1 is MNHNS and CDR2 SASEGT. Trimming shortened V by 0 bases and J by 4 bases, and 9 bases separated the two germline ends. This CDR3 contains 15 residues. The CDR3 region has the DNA TGTGCCAGCAGTGAAGCGGCGCGGTTCACCGGGGAGCTGTTTTTT. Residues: CASSEAARFTGELFF.

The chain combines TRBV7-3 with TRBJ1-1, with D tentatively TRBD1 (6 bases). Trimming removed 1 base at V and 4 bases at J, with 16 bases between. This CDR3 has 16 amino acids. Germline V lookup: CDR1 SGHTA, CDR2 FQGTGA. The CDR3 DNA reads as TGTGCCAGCAGCTTAAGGCCAGGGGCGGGGGCCACTGAAGCTTTCTTT. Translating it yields CASSLRPGAGATEAFF.

DNA for the CDR3: TGCGCCAGCAGTCGACTAGCGGGGCTTTACGAGCAGTACTTC. It encodes CASSRLAGLYEQYF. The V and J genes are TRBV10-2 and TRBJ2-7; 11 nucleotides line up with TRBD2. Trimming at V came to 5 bases and at J to 4 bases, leaving 4 bases not matched to a gene. CDR3 length: 14 amino acids. Germline V lookup: CDR1 WSHSY, CDR2 SAAADI.

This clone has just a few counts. CDR3 DNA sequence: TGCGCCAGTGGACTAGCGGGCGGCGAGCAGTACTTC. Residues: CASGLAGGEQYF. The V and J genes are TRBV10-2 and TRBJ2-7; 11 bases align to TRBD2. This CDR3 is built from 12 residues. In germline, CDR1 is WSHSY, CDR2 SAAADI. J was trimmed by 6 bases and V by 9 bases; bases with no gene match: 4.

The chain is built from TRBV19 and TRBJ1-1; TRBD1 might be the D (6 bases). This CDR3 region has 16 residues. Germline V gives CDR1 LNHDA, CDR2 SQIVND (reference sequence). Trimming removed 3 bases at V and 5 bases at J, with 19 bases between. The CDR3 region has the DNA TGTGCCAGTAGTATCGAACAGGGACGTGGGGTAACTGAAGCTTTCTTT. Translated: CASSIEQGRGVTEAFF.

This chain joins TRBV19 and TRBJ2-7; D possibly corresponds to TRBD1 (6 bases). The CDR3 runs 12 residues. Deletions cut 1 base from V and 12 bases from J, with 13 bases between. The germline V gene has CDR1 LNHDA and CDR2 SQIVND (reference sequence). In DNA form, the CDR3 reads TGTGCCAGTAGTATAGGGGCAGGGGCGCGGTACTTC. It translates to CASSIGAGARYF.

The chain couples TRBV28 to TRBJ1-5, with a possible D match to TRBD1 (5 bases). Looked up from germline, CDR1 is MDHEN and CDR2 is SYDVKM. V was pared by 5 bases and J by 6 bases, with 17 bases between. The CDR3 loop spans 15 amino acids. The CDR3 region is CASSIPGGDSQPQHF. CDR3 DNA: TGTGCCAGCAGTATCCCGGGGGGTGACAGTCAGCCCCAGCATTTT.

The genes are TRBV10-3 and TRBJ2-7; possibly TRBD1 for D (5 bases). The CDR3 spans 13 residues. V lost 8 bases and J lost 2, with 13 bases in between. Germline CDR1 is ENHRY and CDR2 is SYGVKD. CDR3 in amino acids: CAIGLGQTYEQYF. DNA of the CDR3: TGTGCCATCGGCCTGGGGCAAACCTACGAGCAGTACTTC.

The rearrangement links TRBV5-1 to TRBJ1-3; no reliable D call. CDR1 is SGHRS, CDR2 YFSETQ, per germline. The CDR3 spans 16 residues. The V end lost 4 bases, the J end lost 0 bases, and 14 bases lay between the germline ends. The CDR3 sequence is CASSPRTFSSGNTIYF. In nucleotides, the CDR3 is TGCGCCAGCAGCCCAAGGACCTTCTCCTCTGGAAACACCATATATTTT.

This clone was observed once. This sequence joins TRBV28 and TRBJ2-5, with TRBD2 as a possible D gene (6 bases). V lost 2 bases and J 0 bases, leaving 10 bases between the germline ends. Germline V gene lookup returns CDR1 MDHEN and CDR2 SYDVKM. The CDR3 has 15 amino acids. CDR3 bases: TGTGCCAGCAGTTTAGCGGGACCCTACCAAGAGACCCAGTACTTC. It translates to CASSLAGPYQETQYF.

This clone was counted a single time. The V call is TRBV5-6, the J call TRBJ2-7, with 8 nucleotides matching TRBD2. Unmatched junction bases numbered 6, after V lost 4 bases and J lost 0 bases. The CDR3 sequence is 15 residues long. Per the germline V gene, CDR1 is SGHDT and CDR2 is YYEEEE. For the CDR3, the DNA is TGTGCCAGCAGCACCCCCGGGACTAGCTCCTACGAGCAGTACTTC. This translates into CASSTPGTSSYEQYF.

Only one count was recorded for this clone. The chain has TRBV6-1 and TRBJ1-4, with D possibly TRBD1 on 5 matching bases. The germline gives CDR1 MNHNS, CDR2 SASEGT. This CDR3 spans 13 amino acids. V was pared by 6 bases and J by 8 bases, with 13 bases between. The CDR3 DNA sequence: TGTGCCAGCAGCTCCAAAAGGGACGAAAAACTGTTTTTT. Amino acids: CASSSKRDEKLFF.